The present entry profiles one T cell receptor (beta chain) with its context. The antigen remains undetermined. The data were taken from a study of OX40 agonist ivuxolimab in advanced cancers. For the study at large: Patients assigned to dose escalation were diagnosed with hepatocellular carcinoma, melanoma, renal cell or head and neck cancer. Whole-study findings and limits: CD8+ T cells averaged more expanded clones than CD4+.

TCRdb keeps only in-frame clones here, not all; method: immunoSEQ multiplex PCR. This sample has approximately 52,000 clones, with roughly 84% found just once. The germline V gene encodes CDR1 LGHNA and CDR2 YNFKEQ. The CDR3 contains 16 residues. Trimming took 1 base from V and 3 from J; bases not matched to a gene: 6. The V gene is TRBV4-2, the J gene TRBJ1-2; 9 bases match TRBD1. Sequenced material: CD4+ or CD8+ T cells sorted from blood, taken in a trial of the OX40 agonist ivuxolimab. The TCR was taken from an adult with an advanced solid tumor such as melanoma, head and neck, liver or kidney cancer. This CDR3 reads CASSQGGTGTHYGYTF. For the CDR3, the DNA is TGTGCCAGCAGCCAAGGCGGGACAGGGACCCACTATGGCTACACCTTC.